Below, 8 T cell receptor beta chains from the same sample are listed, as sequenced in a study of T cell clones after liver transplantation. Measured with immunoSEQ multiplex PCR; TCRdb has only the in-frame clones, and not every one. The data contain tens of thousands of clones, 70% to 75% of them seen just once; the ten biggest clones take up about a tenth. Here the sequenced sample was CD4+ T cells from blood, taken at the 22-month timepoint. The receptors shown here come from a human patient who received a liver transplant. Some T cells may have originated in the graft donor.

The J gene is TRBJ2-2, the V gene TRBV14, with 9 positions matching TRBD1. There are 15 residues in the CDR3. V gave up 4 bases and J gave up 5 bases; unmatched junction bases: 5. CDR1 is SGHDN, CDR2 FVKESK, per germline. This chain's CDR3 is CASSLWTGETGELFF. The CDR3 region has the DNA TGTGCCAGCAGCCTTTGGACAGGGGAAACCGGGGAGCTGTTTTTT.

This chain connects TRBV7-6 to TRBJ1-1, with D perhaps matching TRBD1 (6 bases). Trimming left V 1 base short and J 6 bases short, with 12 bases between. The germline CDR1 and CDR2 sequences are SGHVS and FNYEAQ. The CDR3 length is 14 residues. CDR3 loop: CASSLGVSGAEAFF. DNA of the CDR3: TGTGCCAGCAGCTTAGGTGTGTCAGGGGCTGAAGCTTTCTTT.

This chain connects TRBV30 to TRBJ1-5; D is ambiguous. Trimming stripped 0 bases from V and 1 base from J, with 10 bases between. Per germline, CDR1 GTSNPN and CDR2 SVGIG (reference sequence). The CDR3 consists of 15 residues. The CDR3 bases are TGTGCCTGGAGTGTCAATTCCGGGAGCAATCAGCCCCAGCATTTT. This sequence encodes CAWSVNSGSNQPQHF.

The rearrangement links TRBV14 to TRBJ1-2; the D gene is possibly TRBD1 (5 bases). The CDR3 sequence is 14 residues long. V lost 4 bases and J 1 base, leaving 10 bases between the germline ends. Germline loops: CDR1 SGHDN, CDR2 FVKESK. The CDR3 sequence: CASSPGGGNYGYTF. The CDR3 bases are TGTGCCAGCAGCCCGGGCGGGGGTAACTATGGCTACACCTTC.

The CDR3 protein is CASSPPGRGYGYTF. The DNA for the CDR3 is TGTGCCAGCAGCCCCCCAGGGAGAGGGTATGGCTACACCTTC. J is TRBJ1-2 and V is TRBV7-2; tentatively, D is TRBD1 (5 bases). This CDR3 comprises 14 residues. V lost 5 bases and J 5 bases, leaving 15 bases between the germline ends. CDR1 and CDR2 (germline): SGHTA, FQGNSA.

The rearrangement uses TRBV13 and TRBJ2-3; 7 positions agree with TRBD1. Germline V gene lookup returns CDR1 PRHDT and CDR2 FYEKMQ (reference sequence). This CDR3 contains 15 residues. The trim removed 1 base at V and 5 bases at J, leaving 6 bases unmatched. CDR3 in DNA: TGTGCCAGCAGCTTAGTAGGGGGCTGGAGAGATACGCAGTATTTT. Its protein product is CASSLVGGWRDTQYF.

This clone has more than one count but fewer than ten. This chain uses TRBV7-2 with TRBJ1-5, with 9 bases that match TRBD1. CDR1 is SGHTA and CDR2 is FQGNSA in the germline V gene. The CDR3 sequence is 14 residues long. The V and J ends lost 5 bases and 6 bases, in that order; junction bases with no gene match: 5. The chain's CDR3 is CASSQGQGGQPQHF. In DNA, the CDR3 is TGTGCCAGCAGCCAGGGACAGGGCGGTCAGCCCCAGCATTTT.

The CDR3 spells CASSQVRGHKADTQYF. Written as DNA, the CDR3 is TGTGCCAGCAGCCAAGTTCGGGGGCATAAAGCAGATACGCAGTATTTT. The genes are TRBV4-2 and TRBJ2-3; D may match TRBD1 or TRBD2 (6 bases each). The CDR3 loop spans 16 amino acids. Trimming removed 1 base from V and 4 bases from J, with 15 bases in between. Per the germline V gene, CDR1 is LGHNA and CDR2 is YNFKEQ.